The TCR beta chain described here comes from a study of neurological immune-mediated disorders. This clonotype was counted at least ten times. No antigen is known for it. The study used blood bank volunteers in Maryland, USA, as healthy controls. There are 16 residues in the CDR3. V was pared by 5 bases and J by 4 bases, with 17 bases between. In germline, CDR1 is SGHAT, CDR2 FQDESV (reference sequence). With 10-nucleotide random UMIs included, cDNA was synthesized by 5'RACE. TCRdb reprocessed the 5' RACE reads with MiXCR, giving one entry per CDR3 protein. The sample gives around 25,000 distinct CDR3 sequences, around 21% of which show up once; roughly 17% is in the top ten. Study observations and caveats: Healthy controls had more TCR clonal expansion than multiple sclerosis, which showed the least, whereas HTLV-1-associated myelopathy showed the most. Private repertoires in all groups were suggested by the absence of shared CDR3 amino acid sequences among expanded clones across subjects.

Sequencing used PBMCs. The sequence came from an older woman in good health. The rearrangement uses TRBV11-1 and TRBJ2-2; possibly TRBD2 for D (6 bases). The CDR3, as DNA: TGTGCCAGCAGCGGTTTCGCCGTCGGGAGCACCGGGGAGCTGTTTTTT. This translates into CASSGFAVGSTGELFF.